The 14 T cell receptor beta chains below come from one sample, sequenced in a study of OX40 agonist ivuxolimab in advanced cancers. Repertoires were generated with immunoSEQ multiplex PCR, while TCRdb's copy carries only in-frame clones and drops some. Altogether about 91,000 clones are present, around 87% being singletons, with the ten largest covering about 4.7%. The specimen comprised CD4+ or CD8+ T cells sorted from blood, sampled in a trial of the OX40 agonist ivuxolimab. Receptors were obtained from an adult with an advanced solid tumor such as melanoma, head and neck, liver or kidney cancer.

The chain uses TRBV5-4 and TRBJ2-1; D possibly matches TRBD1 or TRBD2 (5 bases each). This CDR3 comprises 15 residues. Trimming pared 0 bases from V and 5 bases from J, leaving 12 bases between. Germline CDR1 is SGHNT and CDR2 is YYREEE (reference sequence). Written as DNA, the CDR3 is TGTGCCAGCAGCTTGGGGAGGCAGGGTAACAATGAGCAGTTCTTC. Its translation is CASSLGRQGNNEQFF.

The chain combines TRBV7-3 with TRBJ2-2; no reliable D call. Trimming pared 6 bases from V and 2 bases from J, leaving 7 bases between. This CDR3 is built from 13 residues. CDR1 SGHTA and CDR2 FQGTGA come from the germline V gene. CDR3 coding DNA: TGTGCCAGCAGACCAGATAACACCGGGGAGCTGTTTTTT. Translation: CASRPDNTGELFF. Full variable domain (outside the CDR3, taken from reference TRBV7-3 and TRBJ2-2): GAGVSQTPSNKVTEKGKYVELRCDPISGHTALYWYRQSLGQGPEFLIYFQGTGAADDSGLPNDRFFAVRPEGSVSTLKIQRTERGDSAVYLCASRPDNTGELFFGEGSRLTVL.

The chain employs TRBV28 and TRBJ1-2; 8 nucleotides line up with TRBD1. Germline trimming cut 5 bases from V and 3 bases from J; bases unmatched to any gene: 8. Germline loops: CDR1 MDHEN, CDR2 SYDVKM. The CDR3 sequence is 15 residues long. The CDR3, as DNA: TGTGCCAGCAGTCCGAGGACAGGGTTTTACTATGGCTACACCTTC. Its protein product is CASSPRTGFYYGYTF.

This clone was detected only a few times. The chain uses TRBV6-1 and TRBJ1-2; no firm D call. V dropped 6 bases and J dropped 3 bases, with 14 bases sitting between them. Germline-derived CDR1 and CDR2 are MNHNS and SASEGT. This CDR3 comprises 14 residues. The CDR3 DNA follows: TGTGCCAGCAGCGTTAGGGCCCAGGACTATGGCTACACCTTC. Protein product: CASSVRAQDYGYTF.

This clone has more than one count but fewer than ten. The gene calls are TRBV7-2 and TRBJ2-3; possibly TRBD1 for D (5 bases). CDR1 and CDR2 from the germline V gene are SGHTA and FQGNSA. This CDR3 comprises 15 residues. The V end was cut by 5 bases, the J end by 1 base, with 13 bases between. CDR3 residues: CASSPDSLGTDTQYF. CDR3 sequence (DNA): TGTGCCAGCAGCCCCGACAGTCTCGGCACAGATACGCAGTATTTT. Together with reference TRBV7-2 and TRBJ2-3, the CDR3 gives the full variable domain: GAGVSQSPSNKVTEKGKDVELRCDPISGHTALYWYRQSLGQGLEFLIYFQGNSAPDKSGLPSDRFSAERTGGSVSTLTIQRTQQEDSAVYLCASSPDSLGTDTQYFGPGTRLTVL.

The J gene is TRBJ2-5, the V gene TRBV5-1; TRBD1 matches at 9 bases. V was pared by 2 bases and J by 1 base, with 3 bases of the junction left unmatched. The CDR3 is 15 residues long. Germline CDR1 is SGHRS and CDR2 is YFSETQ. CDR3: CASSLPGQGQETQYF. For the CDR3, the DNA is TGCGCCAGCAGCTTACCGGGACAGGGCCAAGAGACCCAGTACTTC.

The J gene is TRBJ1-1, the V gene TRBV9; TRBD1 matches 7 bases. V shed 4 bases, J shed 1 base, and the junction held 7 bases outside the gene matches. Germline CDR1 SGDLS, CDR2 YYNGEE. CDR3 length: 15 residues. This chain's CDR3 is CASSPGTAQNTEAFF. CDR3 nucleotide sequence: TGTGCCAGCAGCCCAGGGACAGCTCAGAACACTGAAGCTTTCTTT.

The gene calls are TRBV19 and TRBJ1-2, with D perhaps TRBD1 (6 bases). V gave up 7 bases and J gave up 8 bases, with 17 bases separating them. The CDR3 loop spans 13 amino acids. The germline V gene has CDR1 LNHDA and CDR2 SQIVND (reference sequence). The CDR3 nucleotides read TGTGCCAGTAAGGCACAGGGATGGACGGGCTACACCTTC. Protein: CASKAQGWTGYTF.

The chain has TRBV9 and TRBJ2-1; D gene unclear. V lost 4 bases and J 0 bases, leaving 20 bases between the germline ends. Germline CDR1 reads SGDLS; CDR2 reads YYNGEE. The CDR3 consists of 18 residues. The DNA of the CDR3 is TGTGCCAGCAGCCGAATCGTACTACCGGCGAGCTCCTACAATGAGCAGTTCTTC. Its protein product is CASSRIVLPASSYNEQFF.

This CDR3 is CASSRDLDQPQHF. In DNA form, the CDR3 reads TGTGCCAGCAGCCGCGATTTAGATCAGCCCCAGCATTTT. The rearrangement uses TRBV6-5 and TRBJ1-5; D uncertain. Trimming left V 6 bases short and J 5 bases short, with 11 bases between. The CDR3 has 13 residues. CDR1 and CDR2 (germline): MNHEY, SVGAGI.

This clone appeared a single time. The chain is built from TRBV4-3 and TRBJ2-1; 7 bases align to TRBD2. The CDR3 covers 19 residues. Germline loops: CDR1 LGHNA, CDR2 YSLEER. V dropped 0 bases and J dropped 0; count of bases not matched to a gene: 11. The CDR3 is CASSQEASGTYGSYNEQFF. CDR3 DNA sequence: TGCGCCAGCAGCCAAGAAGCTAGCGGAACTTATGGCTCCTACAATGAGCAGTTCTTC.

The chain has TRBV7-6 and TRBJ1-1, with D perhaps matching TRBD1 (6 bases). The V gene's germline CDR1 is SGHVS and CDR2 FNYEAQ. Trimming cost V 3 bases and J 3 bases, with 17 bases left between them. The CDR3 is 16 residues long. This CDR3 reads CASSFLQGVGDTEAFF. The DNA for the CDR3 is TGTGCCAGCAGCTTCCTACAGGGAGTTGGTGACACTGAAGCTTTCTTT.

V usage is TRBV19 and J usage is TRBJ1-2; D is uncertain. V was shortened by 3 bases and J by 7 bases, with 12 bases between the two germline ends. Germline values: CDR1 LNHDA, CDR2 SQIVND (reference sequence). The CDR3 spans 13 residues. The CDR3 DNA is TGTGCCAGTAGTATCCAGGACCTTTTTGGCTACACCTTC. This codes for CASSIQDLFGYTF.

The rearrangement links TRBV7-2 to TRBJ2-2; D is possibly TRBD2 (5 bases). V gave up 5 bases and J gave up 1 base, with 14 bases separating them. The CDR3 consists of 16 residues. Germline CDR1 is SGHTA and CDR2 is FQGNSA. CDR3 loop: CASSRQPGLNTGELFF. The DNA of the CDR3 is TGTGCCAGCAGCCGTCAGCCGGGATTGAACACCGGGGAGCTGTTTTTT. Drawing the rest from reference TRBV7-2 and TRBJ2-2, the complete variable domain is GAGVSQSPSNKVTEKGKDVELRCDPISGHTALYWYRQSLGQGLEFLIYFQGNSAPDKSGLPSDRFSAERTGGSVSTLTIQRTQQEDSAVYLCASSRQPGLNTGELFFGEGSRLTVL.